The entry that follows covers one T cell receptor (beta chain) sequence. J lost 7 bases, V lost 6 bases, and 11 bases had no gene match. The germline V gene encodes CDR1 SQVTM and CDR2 ANQGSEA. This CDR3 region has 13 residues. The sample originates from a study of blood T cell repertoires in COVID-19. Study overall: PBMCs, B-cell-depleted T cells, or T cells were the source of the cDNA or gDNA that made up the material.

As processed by the authors: Reference gene primer amplification yielded estimated nucleated cell counts. Repertoires were generated with immunoSEQ multiplex PCR, while TCRdb's copy carries only in-frame clones and drops some. Clone size and V and J calls were adopted from that table, with D and trimming inferred from the DNA. The sample gives approximately 120,000 clones, 85% of which show up once; about 6.9% is in the top ten. V gene TRBV29-1 combines with J gene TRBJ1-2, with 7 bases fitting TRBD1. Sequenced material: peripheral blood. The receptor's source is a man at least 80 years old with active or convalescent COVID-19. The CDR3 DNA sequence: TGCAGCGTCGATATACAGGGGATCGGTGGCTACACCTTC. Translated: CSVDIQGIGGYTF. The full variable domain, its missing parts supplied by reference TRBV29-1 and TRBJ1-2, is SAVISQKPSRDICQRGTSLTIQCQVDSQVTMMFWYRQQPGQSLTLIATANQGSEATYESGFVIDKFPISRPNLTFSTLTVSNMSPEDSSIYLCSVDIQGIGGYTFGSGTRLTVV.